A single T cell receptor beta chain is shown here with its context. The CDR3 consists of 16 residues. Germline-derived CDR1 and CDR2 are LGHDT and YNNKEL (reference sequence). The J segment lost 6 bases and the V segment lost 5 bases, leaving 12 bases of the junction unmatched. The data are from a study of blood T cells in healthy people across ages. For the second PCR, which ran for 7 to 11 cycles, a sample-barcoded 5' primer and a J-beta primer mix were used. TCRdb processed the 5' RACE reads anew with MiXCR; each CDR3 protein has one entry. Of roughly 1.5 million distinct CDR3 sequences in the sample, about 45% were seen once. Total RNA amounts of at least 5.5 micrograms were extracted per sample.

The clonotype originates from a woman younger than 30 in good health. V gene TRBV3-1 combines with J gene TRBJ1-2, with 10 bases aligning to TRBD1. Sequenced input: blood. The CDR3 loop is CASSSGASGTGDGYTF. CDR3 sequence (DNA): TGTGCCAGCAGCTCTGGGGCGTCCGGGACAGGGGATGGCTACACCTTC.